The TCR beta chain described here comes from a study of blood T cell repertoires in COVID-19. At the level of the study: Sites across the United States, Italy and Spain contributed samples from acute and convalescent COVID-19.

Germline assignment: CDR1 MNHEY and CDR2 SVGAGI. CDR3 size: 14 residues. The ends were cut back, 4 bases at V and 5 bases at J, with 13 bases in the middle. Original data processing: Counts of nucleated cells, estimated from reference gene primer amplification, were obtained. Clones were sequenced by immunoSEQ multiplex PCR, and TCRdb holds only the in-frame ones, with some missing. That table is the source of V, J and clone size, and D and trimming were worked out from the DNA. The sample has about 160,000 clones, roughly 80% seen once. Sequencing was performed on PBMCs or T cells enriched from blood (not recorded which). The origin of this receptor is a woman in her thirties or forties with acute COVID-19. This chain connects TRBV6-5 to TRBJ2-3; no definite D call. The CDR3 nucleotides read TGTGCCAGCAGTTTTCGGGTCACGGGAGATACGCAGTATTTT. It encodes CASSFRVTGDTQYF.